A selection of T cell receptor beta chains follows, all from one sample in a study of STAT5B mutations in CD4+ large granular lymphocyte leukemia. Clones were sequenced by immunoSEQ multiplex PCR, and TCRdb holds only the in-frame ones, with some missing. In the table there are fewer than 40,000 clones, around three quarters of which are singletons. Sequencing was carried out using CD4+ T cells from blood buffy coats. The source is a human donor in good health. The CDR3 runs from the conserved cysteine through the conserved F or W. D genes are given only for firm matches. Clone size is stated in some rows and not others, as once, few, many or a class when expanded.

J,size,V,D,CDR3,DNA
TRBJ1-2,NA,TRBV9,TRBD1,CASTDREGYGYTF,TGTGCCAGCACTGACAGGGAGGGCTATGGCTACACCTTC
TRBJ1-4,NA,TRBV2,NA,CASGPRTGTNEKLFF,TGTGCCAGCGGGCCCCGTACCGGAACTAATGAAAAACTGTTTTTT
TRBJ2-7,NA,TRBV6-5,TRBD1,CASSRQGMGEQYF,TGTGCCAGCAGTAGACAGGGGATGGGCGAGCAGTACTTC
TRBJ2-7,NA,TRBV5-1,TRBD1,CASSPQQGGEQYF,TGCGCCAGCAGCCCGCAACAGGGGGGCGAGCAGTACTTC
TRBJ1-5,few,TRBV6-5,NA,CASSRRGPNQPQHF,TGTGCCAGCAGCCGTCGGGGCCCCAATCAGCCCCAGCATTTT
TRBJ1-6,NA,TRBV6-6,TRBD1,CASKGGGTNSPLHF,TGTGCCAGCAAAGGGGGCGGCACAAATTCACCCCTCCACTTT
TRBJ2-5,NA,TRBV27,NA,CASSLSWQGQETQYF,TGTGCCAGCAGTTTATCGTGGCAGGGGCAAGAGACCCAGTACTTC
TRBJ2-7,NA,TRBV6-6,NA,CASSYQGSVSYEQYF,TGTGCCAGCAGTTACCAGGGATCGGTCTCCTACGAGCAGTACTTC
TRBJ2-7,NA,TRBV19,TRBD2,CASSGGLAAPVEQYF,TGTGCCAGTAGTGGCGGACTAGCGGCCCCCGTCGAGCAGTACTTC
TRBJ1-5,NA,TRBV30,NA,CAWSASGLPNQPQHF,TGTGCCTGGAGTGCATCGGGACTCCCCAATCAGCCCCAGCATTTT
TRBJ2-1,NA,TRBV11-1,TRBD2,CASSLRLAGDRRWNEQFF,TGTGCCAGCAGCCTACGACTAGCGGGAGATAGGAGGTGGAATGAGCAGTTCTTC
TRBJ1-2,NA,TRBV6-1,NA,CASSDEAYGYTF,TGTGCCAGCAGTGACGAGGCGTATGGCTACACCTTC
TRBJ2-7,NA,TRBV2,TRBD2,CASTGGRGSLGEQYF,TGTGCCAGCACGGGGGGACGGGGGAGTCTCGGGGAGCAGTACTTC
TRBJ2-7,NA,TRBV27,TRBD1,CASSSWDRVRQYF,TGTGCCAGCAGTTCCTGGGACAGGGTACGGCAGTACTTC
TRBJ1-2,once,TRBV12-5,NA,CASGLGQNYGYTF,TGTGCTAGTGGTTTGGGGCAGAACTATGGCTACACCTTC
TRBJ2-2,NA,TRBV10-2,TRBD2,CASRGAGGRNTGELFF,TGCGCCAGCAGAGGAGCGGGGGGACGGAACACCGGGGAGCTGTTTTTT
TRBJ1-4,NA,TRBV27,NA,CASSLSTYEKLFF,TGTGCCAGCAGTTTATCAACGTATGAAAAACTGTTTTTT
TRBJ1-1,NA,TRBV30,NA,CAWSAPKMRFYTEAFF,TGTGCCTGGAGTGCTCCCAAAATGAGGTTTTACACTGAAGCTTTCTTT
TRBJ2-1,NA,TRBV5-4,TRBD2,CASSPSGRVYNEQFF,TGTGCCAGCAGCCCTAGCGGGAGGGTTTACAATGAGCAGTTCTTC
TRBJ1-2,NA,TRBV6-5,TRBD1,CASSRDRGDYGYTF,TGTGCCAGCAGCCGGGACAGGGGTGACTATGGCTACACCTTC
TRBJ2-1,NA,TRBV14,NA,CASSPRGRERNNEQFF,TGTGCCAGCAGCCCCAGGGGGCGGGAGAGGAACAATGAGCAGTTCTTC
TRBJ1-1,NA,TRBV5-1,NA,CASSLLQGDTEAFF,TGCGCCAGCAGCTTGCTTCAGGGCGACACTGAAGCTTTCTTT
TRBJ2-5,NA,TRBV10-2,TRBD2,CAAGDYQETQYF,TGCGCCGCCGGGGACTATCAAGAGACCCAGTACTTC
TRBJ2-2,NA,TRBV5-1,TRBD1,CASSLTGDAGELFF,TGCGCCAGCAGCTTAACAGGGGACGCCGGGGAGCTGTTTTTT
TRBJ1-1,NA,TRBV9,NA,CASSVGTPVGALDTEAFF,TGTGCCAGCAGCGTAGGGACCCCGGTTGGAGCGTTGGACACTGAAGCTTTCTTT
TRBJ1-2,NA,TRBV7-2,NA,CASSLDGQASRYGYTF,TGTGCCAGCAGCTTAGATGGGCAGGCCTCTCGCTATGGCTACACCTTC
TRBJ1-1,NA,TRBV9,TRBD1,CASSVVGTGHTEAFF,TGTGCCAGCAGCGTAGTGGGGACAGGGCACACTGAAGCTTTCTTT
TRBJ1-3,NA,TRBV7-2,NA,CASSLDPPSTSGNTIYF,TGTGCCAGCAGCTTAGACCCGCCAAGCACCTCTGGAAACACCATATATTTT
TRBJ1-5,few,TRBV27,TRBD1,CASSPGQWGWGRPNQPQHF,TGTGCCAGCAGCCCGGGACAGTGGGGATGGGGACGGCCAAATCAGCCCCAGCATTTT
TRBJ1-4,NA,TRBV30,NA,CACATNEKLFF,TGTGCCTGTGCAACTAATGAAAAACTGTTTTTT
TRBJ1-4,NA,TRBV18,NA,CASSPGATNEKLFF,TGTGCCAGCTCACCTGGGGCAACTAATGAAAAACTGTTTTTT
TRBJ1-5,NA,TRBV30,NA,CAWSTDDQPQHF,TGTGCCTGGAGTACTGATGATCAGCCCCAGCATTTT
TRBJ1-2,NA,TRBV2,NA,CASRAGTSYGYTF,TGTGCCAGCAGAGCCGGGACATCTTATGGCTACACCTTC
TRBJ1-2,NA,TRBV10-3,NA,CAISEPSRGADYGYTF,TGTGCCATCAGTGAGCCGAGTCGGGGGGCCGACTATGGCTACACCTTC
TRBJ2-2,once,TRBV5-4,TRBD1,CASSLRDRVVTGELFF,TGTGCCAGCAGCTTGAGGGACAGGGTCGTCACCGGGGAGCTGTTTTTT
TRBJ1-2,NA,TRBV6-6,NA,CASSYSIGLGYGYTF,TGTGCCAGCAGTTACTCGATCGGGCTTGGCTATGGCTACACCTTC
TRBJ1-4,NA,TRBV7-9,NA,CASSRDRDFVLAANEKLFF,TGTGCCAGCAGCAGGGATCGGGACTTCGTTTTAGCTGCTAATGAAAAACTGTTTTTT
TRBJ2-2,NA,TRBV7-8,TRBD1,CASSFDTGGRTGELFF,TGTGCCAGCAGCTTCGATACAGGGGGTAGGACCGGGGAGCTGTTTTTT
TRBJ1-5,once,TRBV19,TRBD1,CASMGKDRGPNQPQHF,TGTGCCAGTATGGGGAAAGACAGGGGGCCGAATCAGCCCCAGCATTTT
TRBJ1-6,NA,TRBV19,NA,CASSAGPLDSPLHF,TGTGCCAGTAGTGCCGGGCCCCTGGATTCACCCCTCCACTTT
TRBJ2-7,NA,TRBV7-2,TRBD2,CASSSGLAGGGRNEQYF,TGTGCCAGCAGCTCAGGACTAGCGGGAGGTGGGAGGAACGAGCAGTACTTC
TRBJ2-6,once,TRBV11-2,NA,CASSFTQGPGANVLTF,TGTGCCAGCAGCTTTACCCAGGGCCCCGGGGCCAACGTCCTGACTTTC
TRBJ2-7,once,TRBV6-1,TRBD1,CASRGTGVYEQYF,TGTGCCAGCAGGGGAACAGGGGTCTACGAGCAGTACTTC
TRBJ1-2,NA,TRBV5-6,TRBD1,CASSSDTGGPHGYTF,TGTGCCAGCAGCTCCGACACAGGGGGACCGCATGGCTACACCTTC
TRBJ1-5,NA,TRBV6-6,NA,CASSRGMGRNQPQHF,TGTGCCAGCAGCCGCGGTATGGGCCGCAATCAGCCCCAGCATTTT
TRBJ2-7,NA,TRBV5-8,TRBD1,CASSFEDRGGEQYF,TGTGCCAGCAGCTTTGAGGACAGGGGAGGTGAGCAGTACTTC
TRBJ2-6,NA,TRBV5-4,TRBD2,CASSPSGGLVLGANVLTF,TGTGCCAGCAGCCCTAGCGGGGGGCTAGTTCTCGGGGCCAACGTCCTGACTTTC
TRBJ1-3,NA,TRBV11-2,NA,CASSLPYRAGNTIYF,TGTGCCAGCAGTTTACCGTACAGGGCCGGAAACACCATATATTTT
TRBJ1-1,NA,TRBV6-1,NA,CASSPWTANTEAFF,TGTGCCAGCAGTCCATGGACAGCGAACACTGAAGCTTTCTTT
TRBJ1-2,NA,TRBV5-5,TRBD1,CATGRDRRLMNYGYTF,TGTGCCACCGGAAGGGACAGGCGTTTGATGAACTATGGCTACACCTTC
TRBJ1-3,NA,TRBV25-1,NA,CASSGVSGNTIYF,TGTGCCAGCAGTGGCGTCTCTGGAAACACCATATATTTT
TRBJ2-7,NA,TRBV27,NA,CASRGIYEQYF,TGTGCCAGCAGGGGTATCTACGAGCAGTACTTC